A single sample gave rise to the 28 T cell receptor beta chains below, sequenced in a study of shared clonotypes between healthy human individuals (dated by TCRdb to 2020 to 2022). The library was obtained by the immunoSEQ multiplex PCR assay. Sourced from immuneACCESS, this table was stored by TCRdb with only in-frame sequences that have V and J called. A share of the clones is absent; for the studies checked, an unresolved V gene accounts for under half, and the remainder has no known explanation. Across this sample there are some 2 million clones, with roughly 96% seen only once. Roughly 0.13% of the sample is held by the ten biggest clonotypes. The specimen was naive CD4+ T cells sorted from blood. The cell subset or site label for this specimen denotes: CD45RA+ positively selected. All receptors derive from a young man in good health.

This clone appeared a few times. The chain is built from TRBV6-5 and TRBJ2-3; the D is unclear. Germline V gene sequence: CDR1 MNHEY, CDR2 SVGAGI. V gave up 2 bases and J gave up 7 bases, with 4 bases separating them. This CDR3 is 11 amino acids long. The CDR3 DNA reads as TGTGCCAGCAGTTACGGGAATACGCAGTATTTT. Translated: CASSYGNTQYF.

J is TRBJ2-7 and V is TRBV10-3; TRBD2 matches 12 bases. The length of the CDR3 is 15 residues. Looked up from germline, CDR1 is ENHRY and CDR2 is SYGVKD. V shed 6 bases and J 1 base; nucleotides not matched to a gene: 4. The CDR3: CAIREGLAGSYEQYF. The DNA for the CDR3 is TGTGCCATCAGGGAAGGACTAGCGGGATCCTACGAGCAGTACTTC.

This chain connects TRBV7-6 to TRBJ2-5, with D perhaps matching TRBD2 (6 bases). This CDR3 has 13 amino acids. Germline lookup yields CDR1 SGHVS and CDR2 FNYEAQ. Trimming pared 6 bases from V and 4 bases from J, leaving 12 bases between. CDR3 residues: CASSGRTLETQYF. CDR3 in DNA: TGTGCCAGCAGTGGGAGGACATTAGAGACCCAGTACTTC.

This CDR3 reads CASSPPGYGNTIYF. CDR3 nucleotides: TGTGCCAGCAGTCCCCCAGGGTATGGAAACACCATATATTTT. The J gene is TRBJ1-3, the V gene TRBV25-1, with D possibly TRBD1 on 5 matching bases. The germline CDR1 and CDR2 sequences are MGHDK and SYGVNS. V lost 5 bases, J lost 3 bases, and 11 bases lay in between. The CDR3 loop spans 14 amino acids.

The V call is TRBV27, the J call TRBJ1-1; TRBD1 is a possible D gene (5 bases). Germline lookup yields CDR1 MNHEY and CDR2 SMNVEV (reference sequence). V lost 5 bases and J 5 bases, leaving 15 bases between the germline ends. There are 14 residues in the CDR3. CDR3 loop: CASSPDIGGTEAFF. The CDR3 DNA sequence: TGTGCCAGCAGTCCCGACATCGGGGGGACTGAAGCTTTCTTT.

The chain couples TRBV5-1 to TRBJ2-3, with D maybe TRBD2 (5 bases). Germline CDR1 reads SGHRS; CDR2 reads YFSETQ. The CDR3 length is 16 residues. Trimming cost V 1 base and J 1 base, with 13 bases left between them. The DNA for the CDR3 is TGCGCCAGCAGCTTGCCCACAACAGCGGGCACAGATACGCAGTATTTT. It is translated as CASSLPTTAGTDTQYF.

Turning to this clone: The same CDR3 arises from other DNA sequences in this sample as well. The chain is built from TRBV5-1 and TRBJ2-5; 8 bases match TRBD1. From germline, CDR1 is SGHRS and CDR2 YFSETQ. The CDR3 sequence is 14 residues long. Trimming cost V 1 base and J 4 bases; bases outside gene matches: 3. CDR3 in DNA: TGCGCCAGCAGCTTGACAGGGGGTCGAGAGACCCAGTACTTC. This gives the protein CASSLTGGRETQYF.

The rearrangement joins TRBV5-1 to TRBJ2-7; 9 nucleotides match TRBD1. Trimming took 2 bases from V and 2 from J; bases not matched to a gene: 8. Germline lookup yields CDR1 SGHRS and CDR2 YFSETQ. There are 16 residues in the CDR3. The CDR3 DNA reads as TGCGCCAGCAGCTTAGGACAGGGGAAGTCGACCTACGAGCAGTACTTC. Translating it yields CASSLGQGKSTYEQYF.

This clone has a single count. The rearrangement uses TRBV6-5 and TRBJ2-7; 9 nucleotides match TRBD1. The CDR3 covers 16 residues. The V and J ends lost 0 bases and 3 bases, in that order; junction bases with no gene match: 6. The germline CDR1 and CDR2 sequences are MNHEY and SVGAGI. The CDR3 protein is CASSYSLPDRGYEQYF. CDR3 DNA: TGTGCCAGCAGTTACTCACTCCCGGACAGGGGCTACGAGCAGTACTTC.

The chain is built from TRBV30 and TRBJ2-1; 7 bases fit TRBD2. The CDR3 extends over 16 amino acids. The junction had 21 bases not matched to a gene; V was cut back by 4 bases and J by 12 bases. From germline, CDR1 is GTSNPN and CDR2 SVGIG (reference sequence). The CDR3 here is CAWTLGLVSVYGRQFF. The CDR3 coding sequence is TGTGCCTGGACTCTCGGACTAGTCTCAGTCTATGGGCGGCAGTTCTTC.

The gene calls are TRBV4-1 and TRBJ2-5, with 8 bases lining up with TRBD2. Germline loops: CDR1 MGHRA, CDR2 YSYEKL. V was clipped by 0 bases and J by 0 bases; unmatched bases: 9. The CDR3 extends over 18 amino acids. CDR3 residues: CASSQDRLAGFHQETQYF. In DNA, the CDR3 is TGCGCCAGCAGCCAAGATAGGTTAGCGGGGTTTCACCAAGAGACCCAGTACTTC.

This clone was seen only once. The chain joins TRBV5-1 to TRBJ2-1, with TRBD2 matching 12 bases. The CDR3 length is 15 residues. Germline V lookup: CDR1 SGHRS, CDR2 YFSETQ. V lost 1 base, J lost 9 bases, and 5 bases stayed unmatched. The CDR3 bases are TGCGCCAGCAGCTTGCCCATACTAGCGGGAGGTGAGCAGTTCTTC. Residues: CASSLPILAGGEQFF.

The V and J genes are TRBV5-6 and TRBJ1-4; D remains unclear. The V end lost 0 bases, the J end lost 6 bases, and 6 bases lay between the germline ends. This CDR3 comprises 13 residues. The germline V gene encodes CDR1 SGHDT and CDR2 YYEEEE. CDR3 sequence (DNA): TGTGCCAGCAGCTTGGATCCTTATGAAAAACTGTTTTTT. Residues: CASSLDPYEKLFF.

The genes are TRBV11-2 and TRBJ1-1; a weak D match, TRBD1 (6 bases). CDR1 SGHAT and CDR2 FQNNGV come from the germline V gene. This CDR3 region has 14 residues. Trimming pared 4 bases from V and 5 bases from J, leaving 14 bases between. CDR3 loop: CASSSQGHGTEAFF. In DNA, the CDR3 is TGTGCCAGCAGCTCACAGGGACATGGAACTGAAGCTTTCTTT.

The chain links TRBV5-1 to TRBJ2-6; D gene unclear. Germline V CDR1 and CDR2: SGHRS, YFSETQ. The CDR3 totals 13 residues. With 0 bases removed from V and 5 bases from J, the gap between germline ends came to 3 bases. For the CDR3, the DNA is TGCGCCAGCAGCTTGGGACGGGCCAACGTCCTGACTTTC. Its protein is CASSLGRANVLTF.

The chain joins TRBV11-2 to TRBJ2-7, with D hard to call. CDR1 is SGHAT and CDR2 is FQNNGV in the germline V gene. This CDR3 region has 14 residues. Trimming removed 0 bases from V and 3 bases from J, with 9 bases in between. CDR3 loop: CASSLEVIHYEQYF. The CDR3 DNA sequence: TGTGCCAGCAGCTTAGAGGTGATTCACTACGAGCAGTACTTC.

The V and J genes are TRBV10-3 and TRBJ2-7, with D possibly matching TRBD1 (6 bases). Germline CDR1 and CDR2: ENHRY and SYGVKD. The CDR3 is 16 residues long. V lost 0 bases and J 0 bases, leaving 12 bases between the germline ends. CDR3 loop: CAISESGGSSSYEQYF. The CDR3 coding sequence is TGTGCCATCAGTGAGTCAGGGGGATCAAGCTCCTACGAGCAGTACTTC.

The chain uses TRBV30 and TRBJ2-1; 8 nucleotides agree with TRBD2. The CDR3 covers 15 residues. Trimming at V came to 3 bases and at J to 0 bases, leaving 4 bases not matched to a gene. Germline-derived CDR1 and CDR2 are GTSNPN and SVGIG (reference sequence). The CDR3 region has the DNA TGTGCCTGGAGGTTCGCGGGGGGCTCCTACAATGAGCAGTTCTTC. Amino acid sequence: CAWRFAGGSYNEQFF.

V usage is TRBV7-3 and J usage is TRBJ2-2; 10 nucleotides agree with TRBD1. V was clipped by 5 bases and J by 4 bases; unmatched bases: 7. CDR3 size: 16 residues. Germline CDR1 is SGHTA and CDR2 is FQGTGA. The CDR3 sequence is CASSRRDRGGTGELFF. CDR3 DNA: TGTGCCAGCAGCCGAAGGGACAGGGGAGGCACCGGGGAGCTGTTTTTT.

The table lists this clone with a count of one. V gene TRBV28 combines with J gene TRBJ2-7; the match to TRBD2 covers 8 bases. CDR3 size: 15 residues. CDR1 is MDHEN, CDR2 SYDVKM, per germline. Trimming removed 5 bases from V and 5 bases from J; junction bases left unmatched: 11. CDR3 sequence reads: CASSPPTGGLNEQYF. In nucleotides, the CDR3 is TGTGCCAGCAGTCCCCCCACGGGGGGGCTGAACGAGCAGTACTTC.

The chain has TRBV5-1 and TRBJ1-2; TRBD1 is a possible D gene (5 bases). The V end lost 7 bases, the J end lost 2 bases, and 15 bases lay between the germline ends. CDR1 SGHRS and CDR2 YFSETQ come from the germline V gene. The CDR3 length is 14 residues. This CDR3 is CASGAVDTNYGYTF. CDR3 DNA: TGCGCCAGCGGGGCGGTGGACACCAACTATGGCTACACCTTC.

The chain recombines TRBV11-2 with TRBJ2-1, with TRBD1 identical over 10 bases. This CDR3 comprises 15 residues. The J segment lost 5 bases and the V segment lost 5 bases, leaving 6 bases of the junction unmatched. The germline CDR1 and CDR2 sequences are SGHAT and FQNNGV. The CDR3 DNA follows: TGTGCCAGCAGCACCCCGGGACAGGGGAACAATGAGCAGTTCTTC. It translates to CASSTPGQGNNEQFF.

The chain carries TRBV5-6 and TRBJ2-1; D might be TRBD2 (6 bases). The length of the CDR3 is 14 residues. The V gene's germline CDR1 is SGHDT and CDR2 YYEEEE. V was trimmed by 6 bases and J by 0 bases, leaving 10 bases between them. The CDR3 here is CASTPGLSYNEQFF. DNA of the CDR3: TGTGCCAGCACGCCGGGACTCTCCTACAATGAGCAGTTCTTC. Using reference TRBV5-6 and TRBJ2-1 for the parts outside the CDR3, the full variable domain is DAGVTQSPTHLIKTRGQQVTLRCSPKSGHDTVSWYQQALGQGPQFIFQYYEEEERQRGNFPDRFSGHQFPNYSSELNVNALLLGDSALYLCASTPGLSYNEQFFGPGTRLTVL.

Of note for this clone: At the DNA level, this CDR3 is encoded by other sequences in the same sample as well. This chain links TRBV30 with TRBJ1-1, with D possibly TRBD1 on 5 matching bases. The CDR3 length is 12 residues. Germline V gene data show CDR1 as GTSNPN and CDR2 as SVGIG (reference sequence). The V gene lost 1 base and the J gene lost 4 bases, with 7 bases spanning the gap. The CDR3: CAWSDRGTEAFF. As DNA, the CDR3 is TGTGCCTGGAGTGATAGGGGCACTGAAGCTTTCTTT.

The chain carries TRBV7-3 and TRBJ2-7; D is unresolved. The CDR3 runs to 15 residues. Per germline, CDR1 SGHTA and CDR2 FQGTGA. V lost 0 bases and J 3 bases, leaving 12 bases between the germline ends. CDR3: CASSLTASPDYEQYF. The DNA of the CDR3 is TGTGCCAGCAGCTTAACGGCCAGCCCAGACTACGAGCAGTACTTC.

The chain is built from TRBV9 and TRBJ2-5; 8 bases are a match to TRBD2. CDR1 and CDR2 (germline): SGDLS, YYNGEE. The CDR3 spans 15 residues. Trimming at V came to 3 bases and at J to 1 base, leaving 5 bases not matched to a gene. The CDR3 DNA follows: TGTGCCAGCAGCGCTTTGAGCGGGGGCCAAGAGACCCAGTACTTC. It yields the protein CASSALSGGQETQYF. The full variable domain, rest sourced from reference TRBV9 and TRBJ2-5, is DSGVTQTPKHLITATGQRVTLRCSPRSGDLSVYWYQQSLDQGLQFLIQYYNGEERAKGNILERFSAQQFPDLHSELNLSSLELGDSALYFCASSALSGGQETQYFGPGTRLLVL.

The chain has TRBV7-2 and TRBJ1-2; 8 nucleotides agree with TRBD1. CDR1 and CDR2 (germline): SGHTA, FQGNSA. J was trimmed by 8 bases and V by 0 bases; bases with no gene match: 5. This CDR3 spans 14 amino acids. The CDR3 DNA is TGTGCCAGCAGCTTAGCACCAGGGGGCTGGGGCTACACCTTC. Its translation is CASSLAPGGWGYTF. Based on the CDR3 plus reference TRBV7-2 and TRBJ1-2, the full variable domain is GAGVSQSPSNKVTEKGKDVELRCDPISGHTALYWYRQSLGQGLEFLIYFQGNSAPDKSGLPSDRFSAERTGGSVSTLTIQRTQQEDSAVYLCASSLAPGGWGYTFGSGTRLTVV.

This chain links TRBV5-6 with TRBJ2-4; D may correspond to TRBD1 or TRBD2 (5 bases each). The CDR3 is made up of 15 amino acids. CDR1 and CDR2 from the germline V gene are SGHDT and YYEEEE. Trimming took off 0 bases at V and 9 bases at J, with 16 bases between the two ends. Here the CDR3 DNA reads TGTGCCAGCAGCTTGGTCCAGGGCGGGCACGGCATTCAGTACTTC. Translating gives CASSLVQGGHGIQYF.